Each of the 8 T cell receptor beta chains below was sequenced from the same sample in a study of blood T cell repertoires in COVID-19. Sequencing used immunoSEQ multiplex PCR; TCRdb keeps in-frame clones, though not all of them. This table has about 15,000 clones, 70% to 90% appearing once. Sequencing was done on a sample of peripheral blood. These receptors all stem from a man between 65 and 79 years old in a cohort sampled during active COVID-19.

Here the CDR3 reads CASSFQGLIEETQYF. CDR3 coding DNA: TGTGCCAGCAGTTTCCAGGGCCTTATCGAAGAGACCCAGTACTTC. The chain carries TRBV28 and TRBJ2-5; D is perhaps TRBD1 (5 bases). V shed 3 bases and J shed 3 bases, with 14 bases lying between them. Per germline, CDR1 MDHEN and CDR2 SYDVKM. There are 15 residues in the CDR3.

This clone was recorded a few times. The chain links TRBV2 to TRBJ1-6; D is possibly TRBD1 (6 bases). The ends were cut back, 3 bases at V and 6 bases at J, with 6 bases in the middle. Germline V gene lookup returns CDR1 SNHLY and CDR2 FYNNEI. The CDR3 totals 13 residues. In nucleotides, the CDR3 is TGTGCCAGCAGTGACAGGGGTAATTCACCCCTCCACTTT. Its protein is CASSDRGNSPLHF.

The genes are TRBV28 and TRBJ2-7; 9 bases line up with TRBD1. CDR3 length: 14 amino acids. The germline CDR1 and CDR2 sequences are MDHEN and SYDVKM. Trimming took 7 bases from V and 6 from J; bases not matched to a gene: 10. As DNA, the CDR3 is TGTGCCAGCAAAAGTACAGGGGGCTTCGGCGAGCAGTACTTC. Protein: CASKSTGGFGEQYF.

By its share, this clone is large. The rearrangement links TRBV28 to TRBJ2-7, with 9 nucleotides matching TRBD2. Trimming took 6 bases from V and 3 from J; bases not matched to a gene: 3. The CDR3 has 13 residues. Germline values: CDR1 MDHEN, CDR2 SYDVKM. The CDR3 DNA follows: TGTGCCAGCAGGGGTAGCGGGGGCTACGAGCAGTACTTC. As protein: CASRGSGGYEQYF.

This clone was seen a handful of times. V usage is TRBV27 and J usage is TRBJ2-7; a possible D gene is TRBD2 (5 bases). V lost 5 bases and J 4 bases, leaving 12 bases between the germline ends. Germline values: CDR1 MNHEY, CDR2 SMNVEV (reference sequence). This CDR3 is 13 amino acids long. The DNA for the CDR3 is TGTGCCAGCAGTCCGGACTCCACATACGAGCAGTACTTC. Residues: CASSPDSTYEQYF.

The CDR3 DNA reads TGTGCCAGCAGTTACTCGCCAGGGCTGCGTCCCCAGCATTTT. Translation: CASSYSPGLRPQHF. The chain carries TRBV6-2 or TRBV6-3 and TRBJ1-5; maybe TRBD1 (5 bases). The germline V gene encodes CDR1 MNHEY and CDR2 SVGEGT. The V end was cut by 0 bases, the J end by 10 bases, with 13 bases between. The CDR3 is made up of 14 amino acids.

The chain couples TRBV10-1 to TRBJ2-7; weak D call: TRBD2 (5 bases). This CDR3 region has 13 residues. V shed 5 bases and J shed 5 bases, with 13 bases lying between them. The germline V gene encodes CDR1 WNHNN and CDR2 SYGVQD (reference sequence). The CDR3 sequence is CASSNPTRNEQYF. The CDR3 nucleotides read TGCGCCAGCAGTAATCCCACTAGGAACGAGCAGTACTTC.

This chain links TRBV28 with TRBJ2-7; a possible D gene is TRBD2 (10 bases). Germline CDR1 reads MDHEN; CDR2 reads SYDVKM. Between the trimmed V and J ends, which lost 6 bases and 1 base, there was a span of 22 bases. CDR3 length equals 17 residues. The CDR3 DNA is TGTGCCAGCAGAATAGGACAGGGGACTAGCGCTTCCTACGAGCAGTACTTC. Residues: CASRIGQGTSASYEQYF.